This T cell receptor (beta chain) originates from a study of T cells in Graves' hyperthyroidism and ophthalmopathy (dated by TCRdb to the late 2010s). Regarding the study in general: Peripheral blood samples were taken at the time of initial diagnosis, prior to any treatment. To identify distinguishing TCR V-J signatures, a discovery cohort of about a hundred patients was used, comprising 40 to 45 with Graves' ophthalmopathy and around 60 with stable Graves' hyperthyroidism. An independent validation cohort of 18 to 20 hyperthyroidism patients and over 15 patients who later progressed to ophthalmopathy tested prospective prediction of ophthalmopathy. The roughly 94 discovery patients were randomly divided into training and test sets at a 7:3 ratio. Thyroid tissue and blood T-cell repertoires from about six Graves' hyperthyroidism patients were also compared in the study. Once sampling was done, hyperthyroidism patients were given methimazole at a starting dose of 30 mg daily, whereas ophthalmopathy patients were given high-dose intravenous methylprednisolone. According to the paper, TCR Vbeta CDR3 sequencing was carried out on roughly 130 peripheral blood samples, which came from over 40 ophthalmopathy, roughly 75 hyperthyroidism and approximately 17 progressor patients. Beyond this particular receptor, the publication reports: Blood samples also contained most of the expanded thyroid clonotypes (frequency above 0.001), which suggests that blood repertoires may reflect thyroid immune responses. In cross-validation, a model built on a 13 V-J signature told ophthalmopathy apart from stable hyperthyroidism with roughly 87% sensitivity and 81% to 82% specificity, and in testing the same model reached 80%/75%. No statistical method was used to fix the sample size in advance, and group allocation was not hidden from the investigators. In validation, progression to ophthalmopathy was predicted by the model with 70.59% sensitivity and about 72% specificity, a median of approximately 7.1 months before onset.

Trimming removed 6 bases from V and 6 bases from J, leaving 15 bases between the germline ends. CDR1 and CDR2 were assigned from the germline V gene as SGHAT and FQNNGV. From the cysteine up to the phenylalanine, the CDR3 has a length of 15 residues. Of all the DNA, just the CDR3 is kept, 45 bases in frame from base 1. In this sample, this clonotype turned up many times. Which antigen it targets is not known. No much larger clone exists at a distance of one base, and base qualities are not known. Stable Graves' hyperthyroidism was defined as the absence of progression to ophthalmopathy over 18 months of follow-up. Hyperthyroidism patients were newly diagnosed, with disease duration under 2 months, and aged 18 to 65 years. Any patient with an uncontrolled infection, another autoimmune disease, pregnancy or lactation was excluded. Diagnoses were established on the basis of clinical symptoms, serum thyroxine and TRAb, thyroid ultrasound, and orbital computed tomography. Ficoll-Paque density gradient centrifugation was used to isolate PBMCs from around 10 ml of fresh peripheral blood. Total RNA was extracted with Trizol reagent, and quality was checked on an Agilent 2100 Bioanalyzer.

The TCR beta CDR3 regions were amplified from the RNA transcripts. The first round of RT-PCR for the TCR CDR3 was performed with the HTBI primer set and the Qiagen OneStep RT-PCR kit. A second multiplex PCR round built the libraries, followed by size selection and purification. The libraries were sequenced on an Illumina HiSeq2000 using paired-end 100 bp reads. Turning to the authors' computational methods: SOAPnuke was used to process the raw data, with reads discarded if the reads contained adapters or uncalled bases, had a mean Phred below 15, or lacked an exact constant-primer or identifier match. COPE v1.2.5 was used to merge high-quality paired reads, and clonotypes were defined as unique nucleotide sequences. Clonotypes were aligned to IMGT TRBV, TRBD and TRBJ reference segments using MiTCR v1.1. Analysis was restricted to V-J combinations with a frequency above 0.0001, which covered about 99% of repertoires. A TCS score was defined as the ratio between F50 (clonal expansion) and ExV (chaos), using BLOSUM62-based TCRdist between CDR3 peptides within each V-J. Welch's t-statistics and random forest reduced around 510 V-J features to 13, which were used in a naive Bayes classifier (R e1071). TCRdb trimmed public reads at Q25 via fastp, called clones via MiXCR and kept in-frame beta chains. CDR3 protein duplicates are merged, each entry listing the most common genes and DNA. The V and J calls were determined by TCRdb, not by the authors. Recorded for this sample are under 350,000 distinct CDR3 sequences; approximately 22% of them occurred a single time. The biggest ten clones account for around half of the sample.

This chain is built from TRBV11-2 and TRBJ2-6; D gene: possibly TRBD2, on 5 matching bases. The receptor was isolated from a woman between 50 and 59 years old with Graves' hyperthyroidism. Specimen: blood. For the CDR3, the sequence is CASRVTGFMANVLTF. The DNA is TGTGCCAGCAGGGTCACGGGATTCATGGCCAACGTCCTGACTTTC.